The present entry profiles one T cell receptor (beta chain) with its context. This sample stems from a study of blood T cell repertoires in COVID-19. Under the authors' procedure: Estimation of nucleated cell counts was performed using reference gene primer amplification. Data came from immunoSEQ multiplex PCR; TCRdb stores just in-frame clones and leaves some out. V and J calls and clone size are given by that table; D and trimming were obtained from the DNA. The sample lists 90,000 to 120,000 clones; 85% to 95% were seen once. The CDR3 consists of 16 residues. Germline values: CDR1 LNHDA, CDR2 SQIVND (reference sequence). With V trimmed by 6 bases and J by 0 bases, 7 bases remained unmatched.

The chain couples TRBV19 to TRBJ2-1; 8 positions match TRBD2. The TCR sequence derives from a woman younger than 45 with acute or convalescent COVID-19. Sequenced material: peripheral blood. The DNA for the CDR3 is TGTGCCAGTAGCCCACTACTAGCGGCCTCCTACAATGAGCAGTTCTTC. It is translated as CASSPLLAASYNEQFF.